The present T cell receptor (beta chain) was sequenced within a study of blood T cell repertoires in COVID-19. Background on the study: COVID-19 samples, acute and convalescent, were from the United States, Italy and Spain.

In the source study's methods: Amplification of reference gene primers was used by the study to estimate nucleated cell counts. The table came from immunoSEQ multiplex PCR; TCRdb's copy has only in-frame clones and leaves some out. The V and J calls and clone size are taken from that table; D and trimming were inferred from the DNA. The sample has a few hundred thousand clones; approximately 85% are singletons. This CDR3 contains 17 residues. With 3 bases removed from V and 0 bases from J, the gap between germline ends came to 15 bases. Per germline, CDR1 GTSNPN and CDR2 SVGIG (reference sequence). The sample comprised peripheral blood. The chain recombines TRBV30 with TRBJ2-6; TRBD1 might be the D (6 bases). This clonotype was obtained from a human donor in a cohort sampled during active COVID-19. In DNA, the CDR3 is TGTGCCTGGAGAGGTGGGGACACTAGCTCTGGGGCCAACGTCCTGACTTTC. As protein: CAWRGGDTSSGANVLTF. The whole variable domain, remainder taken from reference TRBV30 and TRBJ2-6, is SQTIHQWPATLVQPVGSPLSLECTVEGTSNPNLYWYRQAAGRGLQLLFYSVGIGQISSEVPQNLSASRPQDRQFILSSKKLLLSDSGFYLCAWRGGDTSSGANVLTFGAGSRLTVL.